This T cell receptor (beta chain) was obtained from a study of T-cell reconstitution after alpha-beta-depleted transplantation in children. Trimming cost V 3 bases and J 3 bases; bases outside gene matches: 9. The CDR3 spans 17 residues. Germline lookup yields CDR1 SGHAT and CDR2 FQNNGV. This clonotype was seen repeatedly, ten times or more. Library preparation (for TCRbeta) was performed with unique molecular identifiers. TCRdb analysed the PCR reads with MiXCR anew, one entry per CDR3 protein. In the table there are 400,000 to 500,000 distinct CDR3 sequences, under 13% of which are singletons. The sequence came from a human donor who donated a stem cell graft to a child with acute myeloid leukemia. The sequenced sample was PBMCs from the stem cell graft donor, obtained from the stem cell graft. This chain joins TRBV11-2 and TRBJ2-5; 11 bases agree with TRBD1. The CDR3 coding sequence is TGTGCCAGCAGCTTCGGGCCCGGACAGGGGGCGGAAGAGACCCAGTACTTC. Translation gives CASSFGPGQGAEETQYF. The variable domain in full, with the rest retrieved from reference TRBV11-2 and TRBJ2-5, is EAGVAQSPRYKIIEKRQSVAFWCNPISGHATLYWYQQILGQGPKLLIQFQNNGVVDDSQLPKDRFSAERLKGVDSTLKIQPAKLEDSAVYLCASSFGPGQGAEETQYFGPGTRLLVL.